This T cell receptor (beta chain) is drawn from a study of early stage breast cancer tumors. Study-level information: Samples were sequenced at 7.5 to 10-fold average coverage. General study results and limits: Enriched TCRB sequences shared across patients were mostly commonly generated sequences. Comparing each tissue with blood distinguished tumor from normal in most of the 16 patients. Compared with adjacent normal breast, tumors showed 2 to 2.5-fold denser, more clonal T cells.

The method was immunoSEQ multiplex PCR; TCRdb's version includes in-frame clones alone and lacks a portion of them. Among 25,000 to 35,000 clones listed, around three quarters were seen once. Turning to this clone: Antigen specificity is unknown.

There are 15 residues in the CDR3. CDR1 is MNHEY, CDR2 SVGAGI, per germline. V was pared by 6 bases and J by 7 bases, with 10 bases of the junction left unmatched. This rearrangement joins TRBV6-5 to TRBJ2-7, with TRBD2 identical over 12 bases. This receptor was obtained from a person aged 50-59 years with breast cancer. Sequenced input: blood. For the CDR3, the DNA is TGTGCCAGCAGCAGGACTAGCGGGAAAGCGGGGGAGCAGTACTTC. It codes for CASSRTSGKAGEQYF.